The 15 T cell receptor beta chains presented below share a single source sample, sequenced in a study of beta chain features in type 1 diabetes listed by TCRdb under 2018. General conclusions and limits of the study: Type 1 diabetes patients showed a moderate but significant shortening of TCRB CDR3 length in all four CD4+ subsets.

Their antigen targets remain unknown. Library creation used the immunoSEQ multiplex PCR assay. The entire amount of isolated RNA was reverse transcribed using the High Capacity cDNA Reverse Transcription Kit, so the sequenced TCRB transcripts were expressed ones. The source is immuneACCESS, and TCRdb retained only in-frame sequences with V and J called. Part of the clones is not carried over; for the studies checked, unresolved V genes explain less than half of this, and the remainder is unexplained. The sample table holds over 650,000 clones, of which more than 13% were seen once. The top ten clonotypes cover around 0.04% of the sample. Sequences were obtained from naive CD4+ T cells from blood. What this sample's cell subset or site label stands for: true naive CD4+ T cells. These receptors all stem from a man between 18 and 35 years old with type 1 diabetes.

The V and J genes are TRBV6-6 and TRBJ1-1; no reliable D call. The ends were cut back, 4 bases at V and 5 bases at J, with 14 bases in the middle. This CDR3 has 14 residues. CDR1 is MNHNY and CDR2 is SVGAGI in the germline V gene (reference sequence). CDR3 residues: CASSSSSRLTEAFF. For the CDR3, the DNA is TGTGCCAGCAGTTCAAGTAGCAGATTAACTGAAGCTTTCTTT.

This clone was counted only a few times. This chain's CDR3 is CASSFGLGTTQETQYF. The DNA of the CDR3 is TGTGCCAGCAGCTTCGGGCTCGGGACAACCCAAGAGACCCAGTACTTC. This rearrangement joins TRBV5-5 to TRBJ2-5, with D possibly TRBD1 on 6 matching bases. Trimming pared 2 bases from V and 1 base from J, leaving 15 bases between. The CDR3 runs 16 residues. Per germline, CDR1 SGHKS and CDR2 YYEKEE (reference sequence). Drawing the rest from reference TRBV5-5 and TRBJ2-5, the complete variable domain is DAGVTQSPTHLIKTRGQQVTLRCSPISGHKSVSWYQQVLGQGPQFIFQYYEKEERGRGNFPDRFSARQFPNYSSELNVNALLLGDSALYLCASSFGLGTTQETQYFGPGTRLLVL.

J is TRBJ1-1 and V is TRBV9, with 10 positions matching TRBD1. The CDR3 sequence is 15 residues long. Germline CDR1 SGDLS, CDR2 YYNGEE. J was trimmed by 8 bases and V by 0 bases; bases with no gene match: 7. The CDR3 here is CASSVGAGQGEEAFF. CDR3 bases: TGTGCCAGCAGCGTAGGCGCCGGACAGGGGGAGGAAGCTTTCTTT. Complete variable domain (other parts from reference TRBV9 and TRBJ1-1): DSGVTQTPKHLITATGQRVTLRCSPRSGDLSVYWYQQSLDQGLQFLIQYYNGEERAKGNILERFSAQQFPDLHSELNLSSLELGDSALYFCASSVGAGQGEEAFFGQGTRLTVV.

Comment on this clone: The sample carries other DNA sequences with the same CDR3. The chain joins TRBV18 to TRBJ2-1; 8 nucleotides agree with TRBD1. CDR3 length: 15 amino acids. V shed 2 bases, J shed 0 bases, and the junction held 0 bases outside the gene matches. Germline V gives CDR1 KGHSH, CDR2 LQKENI. CDR3 protein: CASSPGQGSYNEQFF. For the CDR3, the DNA is TGTGCCAGCTCACCAGGACAGGGCTCCTACAATGAGCAGTTCTTC. Full variable domain (rest looked up from reference TRBV18 and TRBJ2-1): NAGVMQNPRHLVRRRGQEARLRCSPMKGHSHVYWYRQLPEEGLKFMVYLQKENIIDESGMPKERFSAEFPKEGPSILRIQQVVRGDSAAYFCASSPGQGSYNEQFFGPGTRLTVL.

Only a few counts were recorded for this clone. J is TRBJ1-4 and V is TRBV28, with D uncertain. The CDR3 sequence is 14 residues long. Germline V CDR1 and CDR2: MDHEN, SYDVKM. V lost 5 bases and J 4 bases, leaving 11 bases between the germline ends. This CDR3 reads CASSLDKHNEKLFF. The CDR3, as DNA: TGTGCCAGCAGTCTCGACAAGCATAATGAAAAACTGTTTTTT.

The J gene is TRBJ1-2, the V gene TRBV18; D gene unclear. CDR1 is KGHSH, CDR2 LQKENI, per germline. This CDR3 has 13 residues. Trimming removed 3 bases from V and 8 bases from J, with 13 bases in between. CDR3 sequence: CASSPSGSGGYTF. In DNA, the CDR3 is TGTGCCAGCTCACCTTCGGGTTCAGGAGGCTACACCTTC.

This clone was observed a handful of times. CDR3 loop: CASSSLGSSMITDTQYF. The CDR3, as DNA: TGTGCCAGCAGCTCCCTGGGTAGCTCCATGATCACAGATACGCAGTATTTT. V gene TRBV7-9 combines with J gene TRBJ2-3; D remains ambiguous. Trimming removed 4 bases from V and 2 bases from J, with 19 bases in between. In germline, CDR1 is SEHNR, CDR2 FQNEAQ (reference sequence). The length of the CDR3 is 17 residues.

This clone appeared a few times. The CDR3 region has the DNA TGTGCCAGTAGTTCCCAAGCTGCGACAGGTCAAGAGACCCAGTACTTC. Translated, it gives CASSSQAATGQETQYF. The chain links TRBV19 to TRBJ2-5, with D possibly TRBD1 on 6 matching bases. The ends were cut back, 5 bases at V and 2 bases at J, with 18 bases in the middle. The CDR3 spans 16 residues. The germline CDR1 and CDR2 sequences are LNHDA and SQIVND (reference sequence).

This clone has just a few counts. The chain employs TRBV9 and TRBJ1-2; no clear D. The CDR3 consists of 17 residues. Deletions cut 2 bases from V and 0 bases from J, with 17 bases between. CDR1 is SGDLS, CDR2 YYNGEE, per germline. The CDR3 protein is CASSVMGSRTTNYGYTF. CDR3 nucleotide sequence: TGTGCCAGCAGCGTCATGGGGTCCCGAACAACTAACTATGGCTACACCTTC.

The chain uses TRBV20-1 and TRBJ1-2, with D maybe TRBD1 (5 bases). CDR1 and CDR2 (germline): DFQATT, SNEGSKA (reference sequence). Trimming pared 1 base from V and 13 bases from J, leaving 13 bases between. The CDR3 is 11 residues long. This CDR3 is CSARVQGRSTF. CDR3 nucleotides: TGCAGTGCTAGAGTCCAGGGCCGCTCCACCTTC.

The chain links TRBV2 to TRBJ1-2, with 8 bases fitting TRBD1. Losses at the gene ends were 7 bases for V and 6 bases for J; bases not matched to a gene: 13. Germline V gene data show CDR1 as SNHLY and CDR2 as FYNNEI. This CDR3 has 15 residues. The DNA for the CDR3 is TGTGCCAGCACCGAGGGCAGGGGGCGCTTCAATGGCTACACCTTC. Protein sequence: CASTEGRGRFNGYTF.

The chain joins TRBV2 to TRBJ2-5, with D perhaps TRBD2 (5 bases). Germline V gene data show CDR1 as SNHLY and CDR2 as FYNNEI. The germline V and J ends were trimmed by 5 bases and 4 bases, with 14 bases remaining between them. This CDR3 has 14 residues. CDR3 DNA: TGTGCCAGCAGTCGGACGACGGCGGGAGAGACCCAGTACTTC. Translation: CASSRTTAGETQYF.

This chain joins TRBV14 and TRBJ1-2; D not certain. The CDR3 spans 13 residues. Germline V gene lookup returns CDR1 SGHDN and CDR2 FVKESK. Trimming removed 1 base at V and 2 bases at J, with 5 bases between. CDR3 protein: CASSQAPNYGYTF. The DNA for the CDR3 is TGTGCCAGCAGCCAAGCTCCGAACTATGGCTACACCTTC.

The chain recombines TRBV27 with TRBJ2-7; 9 bases are shared with TRBD2. The length of the CDR3 is 15 residues. The germline V gene has CDR1 MNHEY and CDR2 SMNVEV (reference sequence). V was clipped by 1 base and J by 5 bases; unmatched bases: 6. The CDR3 nucleotides are TGTGCCAGCAGTTTATACCTAGCGGGGAGGGACGAGCAGTACTTC. This translates into CASSLYLAGRDEQYF.

The table lists this clone with a few counts. The chain joins TRBV7-2 to TRBJ2-1; D unclear. Germline values: CDR1 SGHTA, CDR2 FQGNSA. This CDR3 has 14 amino acids. V was trimmed by 0 bases and J by 6 bases, leaving 9 bases between them. The CDR3 sequence: CASSLAARRNEQFF. The CDR3 DNA follows: TGTGCCAGCAGCTTAGCGGCCAGGCGCAATGAGCAGTTCTTC.